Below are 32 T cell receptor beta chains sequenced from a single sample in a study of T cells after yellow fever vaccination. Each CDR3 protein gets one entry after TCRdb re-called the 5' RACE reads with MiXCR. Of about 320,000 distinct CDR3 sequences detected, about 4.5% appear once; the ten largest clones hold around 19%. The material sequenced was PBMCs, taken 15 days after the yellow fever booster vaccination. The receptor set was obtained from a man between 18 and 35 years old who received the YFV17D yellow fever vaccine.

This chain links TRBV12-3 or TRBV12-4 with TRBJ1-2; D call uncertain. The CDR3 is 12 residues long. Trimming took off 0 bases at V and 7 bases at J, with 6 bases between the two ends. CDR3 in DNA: TGTGCCAGCAGTTTAGCGCCAGGTGGCTACACCTTC. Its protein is CASSLAPGGYTF.

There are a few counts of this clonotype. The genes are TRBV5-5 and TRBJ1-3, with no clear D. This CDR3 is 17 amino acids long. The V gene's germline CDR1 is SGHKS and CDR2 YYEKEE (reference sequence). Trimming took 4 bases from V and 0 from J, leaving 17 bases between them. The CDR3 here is CASSPPRGLSSGNTIYF. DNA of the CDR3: TGTGCCAGCAGCCCCCCCCGTGGCCTTTCCTCTGGAAACACCATATATTTT.

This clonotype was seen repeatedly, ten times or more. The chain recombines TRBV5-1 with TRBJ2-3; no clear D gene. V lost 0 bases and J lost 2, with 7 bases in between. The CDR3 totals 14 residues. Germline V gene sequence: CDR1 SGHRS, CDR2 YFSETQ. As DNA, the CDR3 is TGCGCCAGCAGCTTGGTTCAGGCCACAGATACGCAGTATTTT. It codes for CASSLVQATDTQYF. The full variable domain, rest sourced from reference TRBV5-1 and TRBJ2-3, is KAGVTQTPRYLIKTRGQQVTLSCSPISGHRSVSWYQQTPGQGLQFLFEYFSETQRNKGNFPGRFSGRQFSNSRSEMNVSTLELGDSALYLCASSLVQATDTQYFGPGTRLTVL.

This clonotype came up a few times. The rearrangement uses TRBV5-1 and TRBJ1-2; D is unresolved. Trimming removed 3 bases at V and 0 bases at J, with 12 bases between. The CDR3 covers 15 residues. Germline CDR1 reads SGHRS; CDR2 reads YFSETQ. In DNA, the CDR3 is TGCGCCAGCAGCTGGGGAGCTGGAACTAACTATGGCTACACCTTC. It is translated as CASSWGAGTNYGYTF.

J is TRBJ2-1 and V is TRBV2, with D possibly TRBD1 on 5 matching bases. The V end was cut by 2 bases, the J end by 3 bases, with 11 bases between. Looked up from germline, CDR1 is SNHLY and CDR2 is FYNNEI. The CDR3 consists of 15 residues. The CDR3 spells CASSEQGFGYNEQFF. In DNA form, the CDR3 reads TGTGCCAGCAGTGAACAGGGTTTCGGCTACAATGAGCAGTTCTTC.

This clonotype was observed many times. In nucleotides, the CDR3 is TGCGCCAGCAGCTTGGATTTGGCGTACCAAGAGACCCAGTACTTC. Amino acids: CASSLDLAYQETQYF. V is TRBV5-1 and J is TRBJ2-5; D ambiguous. Germline V gene sequence: CDR1 SGHRS, CDR2 YFSETQ. The CDR3 runs to 15 residues. V was trimmed by 0 bases and J by 0 bases, leaving 9 bases between them.

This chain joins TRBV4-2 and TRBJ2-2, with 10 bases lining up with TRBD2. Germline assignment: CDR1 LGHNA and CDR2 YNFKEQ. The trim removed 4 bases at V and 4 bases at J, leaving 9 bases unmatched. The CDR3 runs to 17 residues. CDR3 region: CASSPTAGGSSTGELFF. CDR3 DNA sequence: TGTGCCAGCAGCCCCACAGCGGGGGGGAGCAGCACCGGGGAGCTGTTTTTT.

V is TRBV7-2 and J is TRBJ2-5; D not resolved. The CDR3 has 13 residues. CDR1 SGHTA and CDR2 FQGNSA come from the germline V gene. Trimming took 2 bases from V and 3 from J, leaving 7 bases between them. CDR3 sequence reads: CASSLPTEETQYF. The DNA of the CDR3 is TGTGCCAGCAGCTTACCCACGGAAGAGACCCAGTACTTC.

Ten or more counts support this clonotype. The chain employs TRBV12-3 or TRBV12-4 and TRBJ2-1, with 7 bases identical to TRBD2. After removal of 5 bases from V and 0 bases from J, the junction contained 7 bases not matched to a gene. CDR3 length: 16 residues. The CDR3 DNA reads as TGTGCCAGCAGTCCGGGGGGATCCAGCTCCTACAATGAGCAGTTCTTC. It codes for CASSPGGSSSYNEQFF.

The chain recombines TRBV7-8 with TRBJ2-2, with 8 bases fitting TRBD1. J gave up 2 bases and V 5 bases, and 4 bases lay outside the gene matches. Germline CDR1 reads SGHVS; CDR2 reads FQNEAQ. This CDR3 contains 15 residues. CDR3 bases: TGTGCCAGCAGCGTGGACAGGGCTAACACCGGGGAGCTGTTTTTT. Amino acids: CASSVDRANTGELFF.

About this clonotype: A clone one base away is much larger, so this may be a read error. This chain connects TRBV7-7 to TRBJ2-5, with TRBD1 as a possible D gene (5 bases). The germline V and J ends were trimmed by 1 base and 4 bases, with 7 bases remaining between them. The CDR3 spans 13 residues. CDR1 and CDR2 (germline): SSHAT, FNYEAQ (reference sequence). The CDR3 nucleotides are TGTGCCAGCAGCTTAGACAGGCGAGAGACCCAGTACTTC. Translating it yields CASSLDRRETQYF.

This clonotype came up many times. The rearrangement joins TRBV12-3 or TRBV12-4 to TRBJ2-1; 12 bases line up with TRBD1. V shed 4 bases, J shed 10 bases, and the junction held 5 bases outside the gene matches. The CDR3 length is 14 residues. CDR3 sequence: CASSYGTGGREQFF. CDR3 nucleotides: TGTGCCAGCAGTTATGGGACAGGGGGCCGGGAGCAGTTCTTC.

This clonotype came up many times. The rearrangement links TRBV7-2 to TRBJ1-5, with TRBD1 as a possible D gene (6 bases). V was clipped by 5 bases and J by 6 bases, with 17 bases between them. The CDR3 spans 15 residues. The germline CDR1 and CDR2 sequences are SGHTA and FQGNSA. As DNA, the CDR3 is TGTGCCAGCAGCCTGGGACAAGGGGCAGGTCAGCCCCAGCATTTT. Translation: CASSLGQGAGQPQHF.

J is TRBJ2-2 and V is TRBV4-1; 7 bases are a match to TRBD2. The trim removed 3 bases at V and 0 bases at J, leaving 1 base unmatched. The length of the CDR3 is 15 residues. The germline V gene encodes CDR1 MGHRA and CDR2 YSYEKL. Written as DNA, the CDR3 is TGCGCCAGCAGCCATCTAGCGGCGAACACCGGGGAGCTGTTTTTT. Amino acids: CASSHLAANTGELFF.

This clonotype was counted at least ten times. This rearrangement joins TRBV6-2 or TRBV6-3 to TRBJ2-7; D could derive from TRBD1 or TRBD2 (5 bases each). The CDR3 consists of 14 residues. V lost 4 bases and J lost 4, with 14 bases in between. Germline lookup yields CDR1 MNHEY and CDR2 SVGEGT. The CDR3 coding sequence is TGTGCCAGCAGTTTATCCGGGGCACGATACGAGCAGTACGTC. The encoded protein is CASSLSGARYEQYV.

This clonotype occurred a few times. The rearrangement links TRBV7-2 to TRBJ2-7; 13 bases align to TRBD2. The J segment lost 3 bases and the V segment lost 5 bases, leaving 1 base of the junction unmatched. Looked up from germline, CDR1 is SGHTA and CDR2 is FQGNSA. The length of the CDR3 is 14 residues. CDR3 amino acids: CASSRTSGGYEQYF. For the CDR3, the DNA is TGTGCCAGCAGCCGGACTAGCGGGGGCTACGAGCAGTACTTC. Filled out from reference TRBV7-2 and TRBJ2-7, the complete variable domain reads GAGVSQSPSNKVTEKGKDVELRCDPISGHTALYWYRQSLGQGLEFLIYFQGNSAPDKSGLPSDRFSAERTGGSVSTLTIQRTQQEDSAVYLCASSRTSGGYEQYFGPGTRLTVT.

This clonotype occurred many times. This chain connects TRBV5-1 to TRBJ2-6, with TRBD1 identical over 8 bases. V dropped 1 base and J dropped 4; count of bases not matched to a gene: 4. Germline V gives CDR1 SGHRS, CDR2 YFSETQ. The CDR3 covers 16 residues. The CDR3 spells CASSLQGASGANVLTF. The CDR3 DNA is TGCGCCAGCAGCTTGCAGGGGGCGTCCGGGGCCAACGTCCTGACTTTC. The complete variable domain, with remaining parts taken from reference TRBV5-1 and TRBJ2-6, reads KAGVTQTPRYLIKTRGQQVTLSCSPISGHRSVSWYQQTPGQGLQFLFEYFSETQRNKGNFPGRFSGRQFSNSRSEMNVSTLELGDSALYLCASSLQGASGANVLTFGAGSRLTVL.

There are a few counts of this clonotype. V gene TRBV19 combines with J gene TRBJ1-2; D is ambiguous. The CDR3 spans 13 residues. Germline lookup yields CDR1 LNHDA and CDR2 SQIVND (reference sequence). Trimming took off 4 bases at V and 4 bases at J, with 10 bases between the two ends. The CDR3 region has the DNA TGTGCCAGTAGTACGGAACGGGTCTATGGCTACACCTTC. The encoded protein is CASSTERVYGYTF.

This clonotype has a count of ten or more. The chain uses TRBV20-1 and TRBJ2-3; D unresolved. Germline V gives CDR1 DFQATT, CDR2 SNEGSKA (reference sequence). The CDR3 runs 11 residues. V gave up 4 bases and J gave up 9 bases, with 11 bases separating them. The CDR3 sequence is CSAKPAGTQYF. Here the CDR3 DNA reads TGCAGTGCTAAGCCTGCTGGGACGCAGTATTTT.

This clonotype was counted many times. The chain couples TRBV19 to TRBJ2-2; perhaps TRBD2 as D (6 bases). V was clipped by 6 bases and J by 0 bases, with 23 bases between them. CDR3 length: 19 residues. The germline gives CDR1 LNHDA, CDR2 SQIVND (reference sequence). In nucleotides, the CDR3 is TGTGCCAGTAGCCACCATCCGGGACTGACGGAATCGAACACCGGGGAGCTGTTTTTT. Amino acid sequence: CASSHHPGLTESNTGELFF.

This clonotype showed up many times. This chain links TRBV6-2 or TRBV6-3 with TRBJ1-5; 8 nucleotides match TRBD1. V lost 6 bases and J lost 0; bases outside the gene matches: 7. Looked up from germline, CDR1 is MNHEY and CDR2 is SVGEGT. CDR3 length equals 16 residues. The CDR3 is CASSPGQGPSNQPQHF. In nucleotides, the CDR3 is TGTGCCAGCAGCCCCGGACAGGGCCCTAGCAATCAGCCCCAGCATTTT.

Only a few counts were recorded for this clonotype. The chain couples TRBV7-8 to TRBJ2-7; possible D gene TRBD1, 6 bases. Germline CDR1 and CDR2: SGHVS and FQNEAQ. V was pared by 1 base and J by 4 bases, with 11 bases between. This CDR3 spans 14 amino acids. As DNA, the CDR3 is TGTGCCAGCAGCTTAGGCGTCAGGGGATACGAGCAGTACTTC. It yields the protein CASSLGVRGYEQYF.

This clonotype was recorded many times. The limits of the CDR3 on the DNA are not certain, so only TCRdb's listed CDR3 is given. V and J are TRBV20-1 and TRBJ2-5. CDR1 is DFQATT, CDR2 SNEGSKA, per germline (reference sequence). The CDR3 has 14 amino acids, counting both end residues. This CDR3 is CSAVPEVYQETQYF.

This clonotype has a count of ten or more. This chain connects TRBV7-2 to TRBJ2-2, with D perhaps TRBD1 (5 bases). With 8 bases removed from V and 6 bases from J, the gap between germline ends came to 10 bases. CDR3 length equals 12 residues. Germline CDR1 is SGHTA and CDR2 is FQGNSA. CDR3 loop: CASRGAAGELFF. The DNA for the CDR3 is TGTGCCAGCCGTGGGGCGGCCGGGGAGCTGTTTTTT.

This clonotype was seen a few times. CDR3 loop: CASSRDSSDGYTF. In DNA form, the CDR3 reads TGCGCCAGCAGCCGGGACAGCTCGGATGGCTACACCTTC. The chain employs TRBV5-1 and TRBJ1-2; 7 bases align to TRBD1. Germline V CDR1 and CDR2: SGHRS, YFSETQ. The junction had 6 bases not matched to a gene; V was cut back by 4 bases and J by 6 bases. The CDR3 length is 13 residues. Complete variable domain (other parts from reference TRBV5-1 and TRBJ1-2): KAGVTQTPRYLIKTRGQQVTLSCSPISGHRSVSWYQQTPGQGLQFLFEYFSETQRNKGNFPGRFSGRQFSNSRSEMNVSTLELGDSALYLCASSRDSSDGYTFGSGTRLTVV.

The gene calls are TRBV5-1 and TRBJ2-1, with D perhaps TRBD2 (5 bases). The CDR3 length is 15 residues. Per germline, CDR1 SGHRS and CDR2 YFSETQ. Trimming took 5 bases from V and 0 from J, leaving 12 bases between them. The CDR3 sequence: CASREGVSSYNEQFF. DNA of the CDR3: TGCGCCAGCAGAGAGGGTGTTAGCTCCTACAATGAGCAGTTCTTC.

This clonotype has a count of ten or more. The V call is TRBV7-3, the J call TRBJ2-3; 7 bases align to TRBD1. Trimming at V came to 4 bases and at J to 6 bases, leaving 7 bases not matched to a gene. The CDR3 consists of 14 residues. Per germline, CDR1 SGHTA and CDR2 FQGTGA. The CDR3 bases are TGTGCCAGCAGCTCAACAGGGGTCCCCGATACGCAGTATTTT. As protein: CASSSTGVPDTQYF.

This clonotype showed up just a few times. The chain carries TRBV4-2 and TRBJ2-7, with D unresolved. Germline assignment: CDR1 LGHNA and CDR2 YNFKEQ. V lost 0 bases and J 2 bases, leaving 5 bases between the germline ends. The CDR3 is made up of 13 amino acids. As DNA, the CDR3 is TGTGCCAGCAGCCAAGATGAGGCCTACGAGCAGTACTTC. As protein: CASSQDEAYEQYF.

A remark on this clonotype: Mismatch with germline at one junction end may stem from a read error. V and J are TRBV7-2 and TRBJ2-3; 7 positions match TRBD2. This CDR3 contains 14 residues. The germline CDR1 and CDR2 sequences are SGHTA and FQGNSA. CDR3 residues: CASSVGRAPDMQYF. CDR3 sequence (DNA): TGTGCCAGCAGCGTGGGGAGGGCCCCAGATATGCAGTATTTT.

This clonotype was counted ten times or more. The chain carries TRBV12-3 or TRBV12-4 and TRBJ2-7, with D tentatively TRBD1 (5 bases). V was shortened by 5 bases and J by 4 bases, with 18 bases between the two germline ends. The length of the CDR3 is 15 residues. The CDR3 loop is CASSRGGRPYYEQYV. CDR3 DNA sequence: TGTGCCAGCAGTAGGGGCGGCAGACCTTATTACGAGCAGTACGTC.

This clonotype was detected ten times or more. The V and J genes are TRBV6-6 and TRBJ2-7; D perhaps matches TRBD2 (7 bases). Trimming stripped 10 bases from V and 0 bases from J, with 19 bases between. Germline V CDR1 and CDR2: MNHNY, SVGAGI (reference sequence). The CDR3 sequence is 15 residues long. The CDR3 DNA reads TGTGCCACCACGGGCGGGGGCTCCAGCTCCTACGAGCAGTACGTC. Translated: CATTGGGSSSYEQYV.

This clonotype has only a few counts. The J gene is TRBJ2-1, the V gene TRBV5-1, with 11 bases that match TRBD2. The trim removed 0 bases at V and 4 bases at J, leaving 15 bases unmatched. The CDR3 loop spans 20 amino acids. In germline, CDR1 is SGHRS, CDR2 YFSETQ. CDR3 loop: CASSLVRGLAEPSGYNEQFF. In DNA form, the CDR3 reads TGCGCCAGCAGCTTGGTTCGGGGACTAGCGGAACCCTCGGGGTACAATGAGCAGTTCTTC.